This T cell receptor beta chain was sequenced during a study of CD8 T cells in ankylosing spondylitis. Study-wide results and caveats: What appeared characteristic of ankylosing spondylitis blood was a TCR beta motif of eight highly homologous variants.

With respect to this clonotype: Its antigen is as yet unknown.

In TCRdb, the 5' RACE reads were re-called with MiXCR into one record per CDR3 protein. Of just over 300,000 distinct CDR3 sequences in the sample, roughly 20% were seen once. The V gene's germline CDR1 is DFQATT and CDR2 SNEGSKA (reference sequence). V gave up 1 base and J gave up 8 bases, with 9 bases separating them. This CDR3 is built from 12 residues. Sample: blood, either unsorted or a sorted T cell fraction (not recorded which). This receptor was obtained from a female donor with ankylosing spondylitis or in good health (not recorded which). The V gene is TRBV20-1, the J gene TRBJ2-1, with unresolved D. The CDR3 protein is CSARGRADEQFF. In DNA form, the CDR3 reads TGCAGTGCTAGAGGCCGGGCCGATGAGCAGTTCTTC.